A single sample is the source of the 9 T cell receptor beta chains below, sequenced in a study of chemoradiotherapy in HPV16-positive cancers (dated by TCRdb to about 2022). The library was obtained by the immunoSEQ multiplex PCR assay. This immuneACCESS table, as held by TCRdb, lists in-frame sequences with V and J called but not all clones. Of the missing ones, under half trace to an unresolved V gene in checked studies; the others have no known cause. Across this sample there are 9,000 to 15,000 clones, with roughly 71% seen only once. The top ten clones comprise under 9.5% of the sample. Sample collection was performed from a patient who underwent chemoradiotherapy. The receptors originated from a human donor with HPV-associated anogenital cancer.

This sequence joins TRBV7-2 and TRBJ2-7; perhaps TRBD2 as D (5 bases). V lost 5 bases to trimming and J lost 6 bases, with 17 bases between them. The CDR3 is 14 residues long. Germline-derived CDR1 and CDR2 are SGHTA and FQGNSA. CDR3 amino acids: CASSRDTAVAEQYF. In DNA, the CDR3 is TGTGCCAGCAGCCGGGATACCGCGGTGGCCGAGCAGTACTTC.

The chain links TRBV12-2 to TRBJ2-5; no DNA check was done on the table's D call, TRBD2. The end of the DNA fits TRBJ2-7 better, so the J call may be wrong. TRBV12-2 is assigned pseudogene status. This CDR3 has 16 residues. CDR3 coding DNA: TGTGCAAGTCGCTTAGCCGTCGGACTAACATCCTACGAGCAGTACTTC. It encodes CASRLAVGLTSYEQYF.

V usage is TRBV7-9 and J usage is TRBJ1-1, with a weak D call TRBD1 (5 bases). Trimming stripped 3 bases from V and 5 bases from J, with 10 bases between. Germline assignment: CDR1 SEHNR and CDR2 FQNEAQ (reference sequence). This CDR3 contains 13 residues. The DNA for the CDR3 is TGTGCCAGCAGCTTCCAGGGTCGAACTGAAGCTTTCTTT. It codes for CASSFQGRTEAFF.

This chain joins TRBV28 and TRBJ2-5, with 7 bases that match TRBD2. CDR3 size: 14 residues. Trimming cost V 9 bases and J 0 bases; bases outside gene matches: 7. Germline-derived CDR1 and CDR2 are MDHEN and SYDVKM. CDR3 bases: TGTGCCAGTGGGCCCGGGGGGAACCAAGAGACCCAGTACTTC. Its translation is CASGPGGNQETQYF.

This chain uses TRBV27 with TRBJ2-1; TRBD2 aligns across 7 bases. V lost 1 base and J lost 5; bases outside the gene matches: 5. Germline values: CDR1 MNHEY, CDR2 SMNVEV (reference sequence). The CDR3 has 15 amino acids. The CDR3 coding sequence is TGTGCCAGCAGTTTATATGCTAGCGGAAACAATGAGCAGTTCTTC. As protein: CASSLYASGNNEQFF.

The chain combines TRBV5-1 with TRBJ1-1; D gene ambiguous. The V end lost 4 bases, the J end lost 7 bases, and 14 bases lay between the germline ends. From germline, CDR1 is SGHRS and CDR2 YFSETQ. The CDR3 contains 13 residues. CDR3 in amino acids: CASSPLGGIEAFF. CDR3 DNA sequence: TGCGCCAGCAGCCCACTAGGTGGGATTGAAGCTTTCTTT.

This chain joins TRBV19 and TRBJ2-1; the match to TRBD2 covers 12 bases. The CDR3 runs 20 residues. Per germline, CDR1 LNHDA and CDR2 SQIVND (reference sequence). The trim removed 10 bases at V and 4 bases at J, leaving 23 bases unmatched. The CDR3 DNA reads TGTGCCACCCGGACAGGGCGACTAAAACTAGCGGGAGGACCGTACAATGAGCAGTTCTTC. It translates to CATRTGRLKLAGGPYNEQFF.

The chain employs TRBV4-2 and TRBJ2-2, with TRBD1 as a possible D gene (5 bases). Germline loops: CDR1 LGHNA, CDR2 YNFKEQ. V lost 0 bases and J lost 2, with 16 bases in between. The CDR3 is 18 residues long. CDR3 in amino acids: CASSQDSRDSGNTGELFF. The DNA for the CDR3 is TGTGCCAGCAGCCAAGATAGCAGGGATTCGGGTAACACCGGGGAGCTGTTTTTT.

The chain combines TRBV9 with TRBJ2-7, with 8 nucleotides matching TRBD2. Germline CDR1 reads SGDLS; CDR2 reads YYNGEE. This CDR3 is 14 amino acids long. The V gene end was trimmed by 2 bases and the J gene end by 5 bases; junction bases not matched to a gene: 6. CDR3 bases: TGTGCCAGCAGCGTTGGGCGGGAGGTCGACGAGCAGTACTTC. It is translated as CASSVGREVDEQYF.